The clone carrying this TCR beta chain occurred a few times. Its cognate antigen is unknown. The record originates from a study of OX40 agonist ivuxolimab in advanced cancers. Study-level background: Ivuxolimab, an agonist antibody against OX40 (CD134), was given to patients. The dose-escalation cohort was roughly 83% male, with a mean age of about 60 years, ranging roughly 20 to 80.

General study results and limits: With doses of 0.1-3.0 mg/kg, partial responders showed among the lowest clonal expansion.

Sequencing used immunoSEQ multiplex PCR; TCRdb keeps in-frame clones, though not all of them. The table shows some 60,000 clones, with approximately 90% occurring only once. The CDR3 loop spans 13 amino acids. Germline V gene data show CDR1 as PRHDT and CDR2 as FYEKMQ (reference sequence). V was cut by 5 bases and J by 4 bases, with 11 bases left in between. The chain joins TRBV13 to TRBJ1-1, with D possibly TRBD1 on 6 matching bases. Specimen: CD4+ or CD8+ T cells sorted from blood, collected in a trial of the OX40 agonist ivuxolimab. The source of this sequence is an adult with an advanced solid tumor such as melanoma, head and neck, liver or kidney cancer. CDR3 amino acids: CASSPEGGTEAFF. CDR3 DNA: TGTGCCAGCAGCCCAGAGGGGGGCACTGAAGCTTTCTTT.